Below, 9 T cell receptor beta chains from the same sample are listed, as sequenced in a study of blood T cell repertoires in COVID-19. The repertoire was sequenced with immunoSEQ multiplex PCR; TCRdb's copy has only in-frame clones and lacks some. The sample consists of nearly 200,000 clones, about 89% of them appearing once. The sample comprised PBMCs or T cells enriched from blood (not recorded which). The receptors shown here come from a woman in her late teens or twenties who had recovered from COVID-19.

The chain uses TRBV6-5 and TRBJ1-1, with TRBD1 as a possible D gene (6 bases). Trimming left V 6 bases short and J 8 bases short, with 19 bases between. Looked up from germline, CDR1 is MNHEY and CDR2 is SVGAGI. This CDR3 is 14 amino acids long. The DNA of the CDR3 is TGTGCCAGCAGGGGGGAGCCGACAGGCCCAGAAGCTTTCTTT. Its translation: CASRGEPTGPEAFF.

The table lists this clone with a count of one. The J gene is TRBJ1-5, the V gene TRBV10-3; 11 nucleotides agree with TRBD1. The CDR3 has 17 amino acids. Germline CDR1 and CDR2: ENHRY and SYGVKD. V was clipped by 10 bases and J by 4 bases; unmatched bases: 15. The CDR3 here is CATSDQAGTGGNQPQHF. The CDR3, as DNA: TGTGCCACCTCGGACCAGGCGGGGACAGGGGGTAATCAGCCCCAGCATTTT.

The V call is TRBV5-5, the J call TRBJ1-5; D uncertain. V was trimmed by 4 bases and J by 0 bases, leaving 8 bases between them. From germline, CDR1 is SGHKS and CDR2 YYEKEE (reference sequence). The CDR3 has 14 amino acids. The chain's CDR3 is CASSRGGSNQPQHF. The CDR3 bases are TGTGCCAGCAGCCGGGGTGGTAGCAATCAGCCCCAGCATTTT.

V gene TRBV10-3 combines with J gene TRBJ1-6; 7 positions agree with TRBD1. Germline CDR1 reads ENHRY; CDR2 reads SYGVKD. CDR3 length: 15 residues. Trimming cost V 5 bases and J 0 bases; bases outside gene matches: 1. The CDR3 spells CAISTGDSYNSPLHF. The CDR3 nucleotides read TGTGCCATCAGTACAGGGGACTCCTATAATTCACCCCTCCACTTT.

This chain links TRBV5-4 with TRBJ2-7, with D tentatively TRBD1 (5 bases). The germline V gene has CDR1 SGHNT and CDR2 YYREEE (reference sequence). This CDR3 comprises 15 residues. The V end was cut by 4 bases, the J end by 2 bases, with 16 bases between. The CDR3 protein is CASSRDRGQAYEQYF. As DNA, the CDR3 is TGTGCCAGCAGCCGCGACCGAGGACAAGCCTACGAGCAGTACTTC.

The chain uses TRBV5-6 and TRBJ2-7; D is uncertain. Germline loops: CDR1 SGHDT, CDR2 YYEEEE. V was shortened by 4 bases and J by 4 bases, with 12 bases between the two germline ends. This CDR3 contains 13 residues. CDR3 protein: CASSLDGFYEQYF. In DNA form, the CDR3 reads TGTGCCAGCAGCCTGGACGGGTTTTACGAGCAGTACTTC.

The chain couples TRBV4-1 to TRBJ1-1; unclear D gene. The germline gives CDR1 MGHRA, CDR2 YSYEKL. The CDR3 covers 16 residues. Trimming pared 0 bases from V and 4 bases from J, leaving 15 bases between. The CDR3 nucleotides read TGCGCCAGCAGCCAAGAACCGAGGTCCTTAGGCACTGAAGCTTTCTTT. Translating it yields CASSQEPRSLGTEAFF.

The J gene is TRBJ1-6, the V gene TRBV28; a possible D gene is TRBD1 (5 bases). This CDR3 contains 19 residues. The V and J ends lost 3 bases and 6 bases respectively, with 24 bases between them. Germline CDR1 MDHEN, CDR2 SYDVKM. DNA for the CDR3: TGTGCCAGCAGTTTCCCGCGGGGTGGTATGAGGGGCCTTAATTCACCCCTCCACTTT. Translation gives CASSFPRGGMRGLNSPLHF.

The V gene is TRBV10-2, the J gene TRBJ2-7, with 7 bases aligning to TRBD1. The V and J ends lost 6 bases and 2 bases, in that order; junction bases with no gene match: 7. The CDR3 is 14 residues long. Per germline, CDR1 WSHSY and CDR2 SAAADI. The CDR3 loop is CASSSRQGTYEQYF. Written as DNA, the CDR3 is TGCGCCAGCAGCTCTAGACAGGGTACCTACGAGCAGTACTTC.